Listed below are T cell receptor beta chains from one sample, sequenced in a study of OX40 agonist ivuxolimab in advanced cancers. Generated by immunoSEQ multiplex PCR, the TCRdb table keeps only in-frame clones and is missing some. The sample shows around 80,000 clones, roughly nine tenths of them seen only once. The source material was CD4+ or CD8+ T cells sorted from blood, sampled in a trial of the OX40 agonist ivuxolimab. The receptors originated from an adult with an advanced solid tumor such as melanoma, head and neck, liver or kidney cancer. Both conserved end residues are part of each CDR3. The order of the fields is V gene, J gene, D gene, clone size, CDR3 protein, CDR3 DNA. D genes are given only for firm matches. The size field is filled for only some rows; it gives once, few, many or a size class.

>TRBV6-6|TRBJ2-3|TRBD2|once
CASSRTSGVSTDTQYF
TGTGCCAGCAGTCGGACTAGCGGGGTTAGCACAGATACGCAGTATTTT
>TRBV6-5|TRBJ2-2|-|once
CASAWSFGAGELFF
TGTGCCAGCGCCTGGTCGTTTGGGGCCGGGGAGCTGTTTTTT
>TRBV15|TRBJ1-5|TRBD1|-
CATSRVRTGTHQPQHF
TGTGCCACCAGCAGAGTACGGACAGGAACACATCAGCCCCAGCATTTT
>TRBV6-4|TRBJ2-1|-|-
CATRVRGSYNEQFF
TGTGCCACCCGAGTTAGGGGATCCTACAATGAGCAGTTCTTC
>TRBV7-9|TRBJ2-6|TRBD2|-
CASSLVAGVPDVLTF
TGTGCCAGCAGCTTAGTAGCGGGGGTACCGGACGTCCTGACTTTC
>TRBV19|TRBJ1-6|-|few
CASSIQGSSPLHF
TGTGCCAGTAGTATCCAGGGGTCTTCACCCCTCCACTTT
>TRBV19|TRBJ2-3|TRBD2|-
CASSPKGLAGEIGTTDTQYF
TGTGCCAGTAGTCCCAAAGGCCTAGCGGGAGAAATTGGTACCACAGATACGCAGTATTTT
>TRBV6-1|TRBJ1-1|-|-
CASSEVRNTEAFF
TGTGCCAGCAGTGAAGTCAGAAACACTGAAGCTTTCTTT
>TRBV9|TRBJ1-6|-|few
CASSVRAENSPLHF
TGTGCCAGCAGCGTTCGGGCAGAGAATTCACCCCTCCACTTT
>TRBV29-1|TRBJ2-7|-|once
CSVVAAEGEYEQYF
TGCAGCGTTGTGGCAGCGGAGGGGGAGTACGAGCAGTACTTC
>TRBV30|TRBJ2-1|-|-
CAWSPSFNEQFF
TGTGCCTGGAGTCCATCGTTTAATGAGCAGTTCTTC
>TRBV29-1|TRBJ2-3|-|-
CSGSRVETQYF
TGCAGCGGGTCACGGGTGGAAACGCAGTATTTT
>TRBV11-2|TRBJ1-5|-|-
CASSPVRIGRRDGNQPQHF
TGTGCCAGCAGCCCTGTAAGGATTGGCAGGCGAGATGGCAATCAGCCCCAGCATTTT